The present entry profiles one T cell receptor beta chain with its context. These data originate in a study of blood T cell repertoires in COVID-19. Study in general: Collection of acute and convalescent COVID-19 samples took place in the United States, Italy and Spain. PBMCs, B-cell-depleted T cells, or T cells were the source of the cDNA or gDNA that made up the material.

In the authors' methods: Estimation of nucleated cell counts relied on the amplification of reference gene primers. Libraries were prepared by immunoSEQ multiplex PCR; TCRdb keeps only in-frame clonotypes and omits some of them. The DNA gave D and trimming, while V, J and clone size come from that table. The table has about 170,000 clones, about 88% seen once. This CDR3 region has 12 residues. Trimming pared 3 bases from V and 5 bases from J, leaving 7 bases between. The germline CDR1 and CDR2 sequences are LNHDA and SQIVND (reference sequence). The V and J genes are TRBV19 and TRBJ1-1; no clear D gene. This TCR was recovered from a man aged 50-59 years who had recovered from COVID-19. The sequencing sample was made of peripheral blood. The CDR3 DNA is TGTGCCAGTAGTATCCGGGTGACTGAAGCTTTCTTT. Translating it yields CASSIRVTEAFF.